Presented here are 29 T cell receptor beta chains from one specimen sequenced in a study of blood T cell repertoires in COVID-19. Clones were read by immunoSEQ multiplex PCR, and TCRdb kept only the in-frame ones, dropping some. The sample gives around 200,000 clones, more than 60% of which show up once; approximately 12% is in the top ten. The sample was peripheral blood. These TCRs come from a man aged 50-60 years who had recovered from COVID-19.

The rearrangement links TRBV11-2 to TRBJ2-1; no definite D call. This CDR3 spans 15 amino acids. V was clipped by 5 bases and J by 0 bases, with 11 bases between them. In germline, CDR1 is SGHAT, CDR2 FQNNGV. The CDR3 region has the DNA TGTGCCAGCAGCCGTGTGTTTAGCTCCTACAATGAGCAGTTCTTC. This codes for CASSRVFSSYNEQFF.

The chain uses TRBV11-3 and TRBJ2-5; D might be TRBD2 (6 bases). Germline CDR1 reads SGHNT; CDR2 reads YENEEA. The ends were cut back, 4 bases at V and 5 bases at J, with 17 bases in the middle. The CDR3 covers 15 residues. The CDR3 DNA sequence: TGTGCCAGCAGCTCCTATTGGGGGGAATCGGAGACCCAGTACTTC. Its translation: CASSSYWGESETQYF.

In this sample, this clone turned up a few times. The J gene is TRBJ1-3, the V gene TRBV28; D ambiguous. The CDR3 is 15 amino acids. CDR1 and CDR2 from the germline V gene are MDHEN and SYDVKM. Trimming shortened V by 4 bases and J by 3 bases, and 13 bases separated the two germline ends. This CDR3 is CASSSLGVGGNTIYF. CDR3 bases: TGTGCCAGCAGTTCGCTCGGAGTAGGTGGAAACACCATATATTTT.

The gene calls are TRBV19 and TRBJ1-4, with 7 bases matching TRBD1. The V gene end was trimmed by 6 bases and the J gene end by 2 bases; junction bases not matched to a gene: 6. Germline assignment: CDR1 LNHDA and CDR2 SQIVND (reference sequence). This CDR3 has 15 residues. CDR3 loop: CASSPGTATNEKLFF. CDR3 DNA: TGTGCCAGTAGCCCGGGGACAGCGACTAATGAAAAACTGTTTTTT.

The chain couples TRBV7-2 to TRBJ2-7; 8 nucleotides align to TRBD2. Germline V CDR1 and CDR2: SGHTA, FQGNSA. V gave up 4 bases and J gave up 7 bases; unmatched junction bases: 12. CDR3 size: 15 residues. Written as DNA, the CDR3 is TGTGCCAGCAGCTCGGGGGGCGCGGGAGGAGAAGAGCAGTACTTC. Protein: CASSSGGAGGEEQYF.

The chain combines TRBV7-2 with TRBJ2-1; 14 bases align to TRBD2. Unmatched junction bases numbered 2, after V lost 3 bases and J lost 7 bases. The length of the CDR3 is 15 residues. Germline V gives CDR1 SGHTA, CDR2 FQGNSA. The CDR3 loop is CASSFRTSGRNEQFF. In DNA, the CDR3 is TGTGCCAGCAGCTTTAGGACTAGCGGGAGGAATGAGCAGTTCTTC. The entire variable domain, with the rest obtained from reference TRBV7-2 and TRBJ2-1, is as follows: GAGVSQSPSNKVTEKGKDVELRCDPISGHTALYWYRQSLGQGLEFLIYFQGNSAPDKSGLPSDRFSAERTGGSVSTLTIQRTQQEDSAVYLCASSFRTSGRNEQFFGPGTRLTVL.

J is TRBJ2-7 and V is TRBV28; a weak D match, TRBD2 (5 bases). The germline CDR1 and CDR2 sequences are MDHEN and SYDVKM. The CDR3 loop spans 13 amino acids. The ends were cut back, 5 bases at V and 0 bases at J, with 8 bases in the middle. The CDR3 bases are TGTGCCAGCAGTCGGGCGGGCTCCTACGAGCAGTACTTC. It codes for CASSRAGSYEQYF.

The chain employs TRBV7-3 and TRBJ2-1; 9 bases are shared with TRBD1. Per germline, CDR1 SGHTA and CDR2 FQGTGA. This CDR3 region has 16 residues. The J segment lost 3 bases and the V segment lost 6 bases, leaving 9 bases of the junction unmatched. The CDR3 DNA reads as TGTGCCAGCAGTCTTAGGACAGGGGCAATCTACAATGAGCAGTTCTTC. Translation: CASSLRTGAIYNEQFF.

This chain links TRBV9 with TRBJ2-7; TRBD2 aligns across 8 bases. CDR1 SGDLS and CDR2 YYNGEE come from the germline V gene. The V segment lost 0 bases and the J segment 3 bases; nucleotides outside the gene matches: 8. This CDR3 spans 16 amino acids. CDR3 coding DNA: TGTGCCAGCAGCGTAGACCTAGCGGGTCCCGGCTACGAGCAGTACTTC. Amino acids: CASSVDLAGPGYEQYF.

This clone has only one observation. The chain combines TRBV4-2 with TRBJ2-3; 7 bases are a match to TRBD2. The V gene's germline CDR1 is LGHNA and CDR2 YNFKEQ. With 3 bases clipped from V and 4 bases from J, the junction kept 7 bases outside the gene matches. CDR3 length: 15 residues. The CDR3 DNA sequence: TGTGCCAGCAGCCACATACCGGGGGGTTCAGATACGCAGTATTTT. Translation gives CASSHIPGGSDTQYF.

This chain links TRBV20-1 with TRBJ1-5; D is perhaps TRBD1 (5 bases). V was clipped by 3 bases and J by 1 base, with 13 bases between them. Germline V gives CDR1 DFQATT, CDR2 SNEGSKA (reference sequence). This CDR3 has 15 amino acids. CDR3 bases: TGCAGTGCTAGTCAGGGTATGGGGAGCAATCAGCCCCAGCATTTT. Its translation: CSASQGMGSNQPQHF.

V and J are TRBV5-4 and TRBJ2-7; 11 bases agree with TRBD2. This CDR3 comprises 17 residues. Looked up from germline, CDR1 is SGHNT and CDR2 is YYREEE (reference sequence). V lost 4 bases to trimming and J lost 4 bases; unmatched junction nucleotides: 13. CDR3 loop: CASSAGTSGRGIYEQYF. CDR3 nucleotides: TGTGCCAGCAGCGCCGGGACTAGCGGCCGGGGAATATACGAGCAGTACTTC. The full variable domain, completed using reference TRBV5-4 and TRBJ2-7, is ETGVTQSPTHLIKTRGQQVTLRCSSQSGHNTVSWYQQALGQGPQFIFQYYREEENGRGNFPPRFSGLQFPNYSSELNVNALELDDSALYLCASSAGTSGRGIYEQYFGPGTRLTVT.

There are a few counts of this clone. This rearrangement joins TRBV10-3 to TRBJ2-3, with D tentatively TRBD1 (6 bases). The germline CDR1 and CDR2 sequences are ENHRY and SYGVKD. V was trimmed by 10 bases and J by 0 bases, leaving 20 bases between them. This CDR3 has 16 amino acids. The CDR3 spells CATQGRRSSSTDTQYF. CDR3 DNA sequence: TGTGCCACCCAGGGGCGTCGTTCCTCGAGCACAGATACGCAGTATTTT.

The CDR3 nucleotides are TGTGCCAGCAGCTTAGATGCTGGAGGGAACTACGAGCAGTACTTC. It codes for CASSLDAGGNYEQYF. The chain joins TRBV7-2 to TRBJ2-7, with D possibly TRBD2 on 6 matching bases. V was clipped by 1 base and J by 3 bases, with 13 bases between them. The V gene's germline CDR1 is SGHTA and CDR2 FQGNSA. The CDR3 is 15 residues long.

This clone has a single count. The V gene is TRBV12-3 or TRBV12-4, the J gene TRBJ2-1; D unresolved. The V end was cut by 1 base, the J end by 8 bases, with 6 bases between. This CDR3 has 12 residues. The CDR3 bases are TGTGCCAGCAGTTTAGGTGGAGATGAGCAGTTCTTC. Translation gives CASSLGGDEQFF.

This clone has a handful of counts. The V and J genes are TRBV6-6 and TRBJ2-1, with 15 bases identical to TRBD2. CDR3 length: 16 residues. Looked up from germline, CDR1 is MNHNY and CDR2 is SVGAGI (reference sequence). V lost 6 bases to trimming and J lost 7 bases; unmatched junction nucleotides: 7. The CDR3 sequence is CASRSFGLAGGNEQFF. The CDR3, as DNA: TGTGCCAGCAGATCATTTGGACTAGCGGGAGGGAATGAGCAGTTCTTC.

The genes are TRBV27 and TRBJ1-4; the match to TRBD1 covers 10 bases. The CDR3 consists of 15 residues. Germline V gives CDR1 MNHEY, CDR2 SMNVEV (reference sequence). V lost 5 bases to trimming and J lost 5 bases; unmatched junction nucleotides: 5. CDR3: CASSKGQGPNEKLFF. In DNA form, the CDR3 reads TGTGCCAGCAGTAAGGGACAGGGGCCGAATGAAAAACTGTTTTTT.

This clone was seen a few times. This rearrangement joins TRBV18 to TRBJ1-1; unclear D gene. This CDR3 spans 13 amino acids. CDR1 is KGHSH and CDR2 is LQKENI in the germline V gene. The V end was cut by 3 bases, the J end by 1 base, with 6 bases between. CDR3 amino acids: CASSPLRNTEAFF. CDR3 coding DNA: TGTGCCAGCTCACCCTTGAGGAACACTGAAGCTTTCTTT.

The V gene is TRBV7-2, the J gene TRBJ2-7; TRBD2 matches at 8 bases. The CDR3 sequence is 14 residues long. V shed 5 bases and J 5 bases; nucleotides not matched to a gene: 8. Germline V gene data show CDR1 as SGHTA and CDR2 as FQGNSA. CDR3: CASSVEREINEQYF. CDR3 coding DNA: TGTGCCAGCAGCGTCGAGCGGGAGATCAACGAGCAGTACTTC.

The J gene is TRBJ2-7, the V gene TRBV6-2 or TRBV6-3; 7 nucleotides agree with TRBD1. Germline values: CDR1 MNHEY, CDR2 SVGEGT. This CDR3 has 16 residues. After removal of 0 bases from V and 0 bases from J, the junction contained 5 bases not matched to a gene. In DNA form, the CDR3 reads TGTGCCAGCAGTTACTCGGGACAGTTTGCCTCCTACGAGCAGTACTTC. Protein: CASSYSGQFASYEQYF.

The chain couples TRBV29-1 to TRBJ1-5, with D tentatively TRBD1 (5 bases). Germline CDR1 SQVTM, CDR2 ANQGSEA. The CDR3 is made up of 11 amino acids. Trimming took 0 bases from V and 15 from J, leaving 12 bases between them. CDR3 nucleotide sequence: TGCAGCGTTGAAGATGAGCGGGGGTGGCATTTT. Amino acids: CSVEDERGWHF.

This sequence joins TRBV4-1 and TRBJ2-7, with 10 positions matching TRBD1. Trimming at V came to 2 bases and at J to 0 bases, leaving 16 bases not matched to a gene. The CDR3 covers 20 residues. Germline CDR1 and CDR2: MGHRA and YSYEKL. The chain's CDR3 is CASSQKIGGRQGAASYEQYF. Written as DNA, the CDR3 is TGCGCCAGCAGCCAAAAGATAGGGGGCAGACAGGGGGCGGCCTCCTACGAGCAGTACTTC.

V and J are TRBV3-1 (or the pseudogene TRBV3-2) and TRBJ2-3, with a tentative D call TRBD2 (6 bases). Germline CDR1 is LGHDT and CDR2 is YNNKEL (reference sequence). The V end lost 2 bases, the J end lost 6 bases, and 12 bases lay between the germline ends. CDR3 length equals 14 residues. CDR3 nucleotides: TGTGCCAGCAGCCAAAAGGCTAGCGAGGATACGCAGTATTTT. Its translation: CASSQKASEDTQYF.

This chain connects TRBV11-3 to TRBJ2-7; tentatively, D is TRBD2 (6 bases). V was clipped by 2 bases and J by 3 bases, with 20 bases between them. This CDR3 is 17 amino acids long. Germline CDR1 is SGHNT and CDR2 is YENEEA. The CDR3 DNA is TGTGCCAGCAGCTTATCTCCTTTTCGGGAGATCTTCTACGAGCAGTACTTC. Translation: CASSLSPFREIFYEQYF.

The chain uses TRBV5-1 and TRBJ1-4, with TRBD1 identical over 10 bases. The CDR3 consists of 15 residues. V gave up 4 bases and J gave up 6 bases; unmatched junction bases: 6. Per germline, CDR1 SGHRS and CDR2 YFSETQ. The DNA for the CDR3 is TGCGCCAGCAGCCAGACAGGGGGCGTCTATGAAAAACTGTTTTTT. Translated, it gives CASSQTGGVYEKLFF.

CDR3 in amino acids: CASSLDFQSYEQYF. As DNA, the CDR3 is TGTGCCAGCAGCTTAGATTTCCAATCCTACGAGCAGTACTTC. This chain links TRBV7-2 with TRBJ2-7, with D hard to call. Trimming shortened V by 1 base and J by 1 base, and 8 bases separated the two germline ends. Germline V gene data show CDR1 as SGHTA and CDR2 as FQGNSA. The CDR3 has 14 amino acids.

V and J are TRBV5-8 and TRBJ1-2, with D maybe TRBD1 (5 bases). Germline V gene data show CDR1 as SGHTS and CDR2 as YDEGEE. CDR3 length: 15 amino acids. The V gene lost 5 bases and the J gene lost 3 bases, with 17 bases spanning the gap. The CDR3 coding sequence is TGTGCCAGCAGGAATCACAGGAGAGGCGACTATGGCTACACCTTC. This translates into CASRNHRRGDYGYTF.

The chain couples TRBV10-1 to TRBJ1-1; TRBD1 might be the D (6 bases). V shed 4 bases and J shed 5 bases, with 14 bases lying between them. Germline V lookup: CDR1 WNHNN, CDR2 SYGVQD (reference sequence). The CDR3 spans 14 residues. CDR3 residues: CASSAAGAGTEAFF. The CDR3 nucleotides read TGCGCCAGCAGTGCCGCGGGGGCGGGAACTGAAGCTTTCTTT.

The chain links TRBV2 to TRBJ2-3; D gene uncertain. The CDR3 is made up of 14 amino acids. Germline lookup yields CDR1 SNHLY and CDR2 FYNNEI. V was trimmed by 7 bases and J by 2 bases, leaving 13 bases between them. CDR3 region: CASTTDSHTDTQYF. CDR3 DNA sequence: TGTGCCAGCACTACCGACTCTCACACAGATACGCAGTATTTT.